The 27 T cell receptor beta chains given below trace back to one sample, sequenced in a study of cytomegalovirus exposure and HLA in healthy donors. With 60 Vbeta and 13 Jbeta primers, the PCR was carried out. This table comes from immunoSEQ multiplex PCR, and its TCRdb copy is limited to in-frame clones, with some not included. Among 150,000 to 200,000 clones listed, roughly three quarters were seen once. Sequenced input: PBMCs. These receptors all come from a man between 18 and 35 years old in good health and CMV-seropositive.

The CDR3 coding sequence is TGTGCCAGCATCGGTGACGGACACAATCAGCCCCAGCATTTT. Translation: CASIGDGHNQPQHF. The V and J genes are TRBV7-9 and TRBJ1-5, with D maybe TRBD1 (5 bases). V lost 7 bases to trimming and J lost 3 bases, with 13 bases between them. CDR1 is SEHNR and CDR2 is FQNEAQ in the germline V gene (reference sequence). This CDR3 is built from 14 residues. The entire variable domain, with the rest obtained from reference TRBV7-9 and TRBJ1-5, is as follows: DTGVSQNPRHKITKRGQNVTFRCDPISEHNRLYWYRQTLGQGPEFLTYFQNEAQLEKSRLLSDRFSAERPKGSFSTLEIQRTEQGDSAMYLCASIGDGHNQPQHFGDGTRLSIL.

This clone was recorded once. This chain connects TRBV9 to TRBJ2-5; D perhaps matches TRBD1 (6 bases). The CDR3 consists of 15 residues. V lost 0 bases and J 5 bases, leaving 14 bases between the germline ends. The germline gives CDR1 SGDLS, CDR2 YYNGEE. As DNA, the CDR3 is TGTGCCAGCAGCGTAGGTGGGCCCCAGGGGGAGACCCAGTACTTC. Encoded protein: CASSVGGPQGETQYF. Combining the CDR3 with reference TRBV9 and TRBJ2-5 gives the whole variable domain DSGVTQTPKHLITATGQRVTLRCSPRSGDLSVYWYQQSLDQGLQFLIQYYNGEERAKGNILERFSAQQFPDLHSELNLSSLELGDSALYFCASSVGGPQGETQYFGPGTRLLVL.

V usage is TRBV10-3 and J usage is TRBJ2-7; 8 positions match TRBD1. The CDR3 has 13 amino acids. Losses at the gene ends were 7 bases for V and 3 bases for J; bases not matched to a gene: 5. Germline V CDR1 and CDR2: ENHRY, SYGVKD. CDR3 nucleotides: TGTGCCATCACCCGACAGGGGAGCTACGAGCAGTACTTC. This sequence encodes CAITRQGSYEQYF.

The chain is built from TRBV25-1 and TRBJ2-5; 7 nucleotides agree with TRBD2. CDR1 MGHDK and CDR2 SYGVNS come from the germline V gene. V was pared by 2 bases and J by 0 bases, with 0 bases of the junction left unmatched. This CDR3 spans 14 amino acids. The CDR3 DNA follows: TGTGCCAGCAGTGAAGCGGGGGACCAAGAGACCCAGTACTTC. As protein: CASSEAGDQETQYF.

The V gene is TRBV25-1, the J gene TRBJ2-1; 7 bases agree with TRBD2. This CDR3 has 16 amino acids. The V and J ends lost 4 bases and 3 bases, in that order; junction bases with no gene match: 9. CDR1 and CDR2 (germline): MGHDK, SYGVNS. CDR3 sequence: CASSGEAGRFYNEQFF. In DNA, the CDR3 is TGTGCCAGCAGTGGAGAAGCGGGACGGTTCTACAATGAGCAGTTCTTC. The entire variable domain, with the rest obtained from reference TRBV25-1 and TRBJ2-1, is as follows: EADIYQTPRYLVIGTGKKITLECSQTMGHDKMYWYQQDPGMELHLIHYSYGVNSTEKGDLSSESTVSRIRTEHFPLTLESARPSHTSQYLCASSGEAGRFYNEQFFGPGTRLTVL.

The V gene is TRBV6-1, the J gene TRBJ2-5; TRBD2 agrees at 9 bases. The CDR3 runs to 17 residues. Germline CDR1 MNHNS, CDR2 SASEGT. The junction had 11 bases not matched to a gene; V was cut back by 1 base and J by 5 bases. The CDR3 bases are TGTGCCAGCAGTGAAGGCTTCCTAGCGGGATGGCGGGAGACCCAGTACTTC. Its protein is CASSEGFLAGWRETQYF.

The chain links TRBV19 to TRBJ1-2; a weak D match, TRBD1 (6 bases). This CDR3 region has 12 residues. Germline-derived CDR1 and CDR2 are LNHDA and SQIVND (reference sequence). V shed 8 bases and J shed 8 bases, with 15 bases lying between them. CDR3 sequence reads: CASRRGTGGYTF. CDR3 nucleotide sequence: TGTGCCAGTCGCAGGGGTACGGGCGGCTACACCTTC.

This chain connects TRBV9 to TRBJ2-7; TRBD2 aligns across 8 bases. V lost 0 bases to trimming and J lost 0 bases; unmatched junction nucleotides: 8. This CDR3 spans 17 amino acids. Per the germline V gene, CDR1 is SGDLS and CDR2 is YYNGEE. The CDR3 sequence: CASSVAHSGSFSYEQYF. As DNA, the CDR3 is TGTGCCAGCAGCGTAGCTCACAGCGGGAGTTTCTCCTACGAGCAGTACTTC.

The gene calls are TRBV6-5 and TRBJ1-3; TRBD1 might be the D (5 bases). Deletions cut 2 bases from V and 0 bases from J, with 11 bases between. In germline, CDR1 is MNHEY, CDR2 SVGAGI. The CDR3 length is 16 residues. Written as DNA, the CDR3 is TGTGCCAGCAGTTACGGAGGGGTTCTCTCTGGAAACACCATATATTTT. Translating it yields CASSYGGVLSGNTIYF.

The CDR3 DNA sequence: TGTGCCAGCAGAGGGGGACAGGGGGGATCCTACGAGCAGTACTTC. It translates to CASRGGQGGSYEQYF. The chain has TRBV2 and TRBJ2-7, with 11 bases aligning to TRBD1. Germline CDR1 reads SNHLY; CDR2 reads FYNNEI. Germline trimming cut 6 bases from V and 1 base from J; bases unmatched to any gene: 5. This CDR3 comprises 15 residues.

CDR3 protein: CASSGTGGLVTEAFF. In DNA form, the CDR3 reads TGTGCCAGTAGTGGGACAGGGGGCTTGGTCACTGAAGCTTTCTTT. This chain links TRBV19 with TRBJ1-1, with 12 bases fitting TRBD1. Germline V gene lookup returns CDR1 LNHDA and CDR2 SQIVND (reference sequence). Trimming took 5 bases from V and 4 from J; bases not matched to a gene: 5. CDR3 length: 15 residues.

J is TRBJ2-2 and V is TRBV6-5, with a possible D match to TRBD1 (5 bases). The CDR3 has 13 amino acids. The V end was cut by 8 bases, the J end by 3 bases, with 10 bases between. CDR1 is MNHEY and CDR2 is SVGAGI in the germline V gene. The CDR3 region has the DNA TGTGCCAGCCGGCTCAGGGACACCGGGGAGCTGTTTTTT. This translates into CASRLRDTGELFF.

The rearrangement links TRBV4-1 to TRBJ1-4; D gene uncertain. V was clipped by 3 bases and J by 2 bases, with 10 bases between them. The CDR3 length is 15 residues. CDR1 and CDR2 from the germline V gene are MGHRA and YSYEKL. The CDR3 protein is CASSQPGRTNEKLFF. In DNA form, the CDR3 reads TGCGCCAGCAGCCAGCCAGGCCGCACTAATGAAAAACTGTTTTTT.

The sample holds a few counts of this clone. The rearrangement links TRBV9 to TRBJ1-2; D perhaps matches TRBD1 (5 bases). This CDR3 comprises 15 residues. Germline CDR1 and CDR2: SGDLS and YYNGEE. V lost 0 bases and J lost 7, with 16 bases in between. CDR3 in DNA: TGTGCCAGCAGCGTAGTGGGGGGGAGAGATGGTGGCTACACCTTC. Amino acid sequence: CASSVVGGRDGGYTF.

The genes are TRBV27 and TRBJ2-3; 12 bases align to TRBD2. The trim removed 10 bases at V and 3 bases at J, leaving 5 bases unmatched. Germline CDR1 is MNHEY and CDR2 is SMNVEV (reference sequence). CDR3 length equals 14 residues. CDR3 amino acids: CATQTSGSTDTQYF. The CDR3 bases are TGTGCCACACAGACTAGCGGGAGTACAGATACGCAGTATTTT.

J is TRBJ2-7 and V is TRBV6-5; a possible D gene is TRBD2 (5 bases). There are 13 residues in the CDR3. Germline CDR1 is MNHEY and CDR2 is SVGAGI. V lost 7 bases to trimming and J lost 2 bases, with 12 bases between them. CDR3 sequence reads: CASTPTTTYEQYF. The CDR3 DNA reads TGTGCCAGCACCCCGACTACTACCTACGAGCAGTACTTC.

CDR3 in amino acids: CASSQSGAFTDTQYF. As DNA, the CDR3 is TGTGCCAGCAGCCAGAGCGGGGCCTTCACAGATACGCAGTATTTT. V gene TRBV14 combines with J gene TRBJ2-3, with 7 bases aligning to TRBD2. The V gene's germline CDR1 is SGHDN and CDR2 FVKESK. There are 15 residues in the CDR3. The V gene end was trimmed by 3 bases and the J gene end by 2 bases; junction bases not matched to a gene: 5.

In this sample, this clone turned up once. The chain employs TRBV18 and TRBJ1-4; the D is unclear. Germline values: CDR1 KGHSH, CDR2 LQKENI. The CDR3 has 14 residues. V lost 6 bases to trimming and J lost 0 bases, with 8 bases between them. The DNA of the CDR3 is TGTGCCAGCTCCCTCCTTTCAACTAATGAAAAACTGTTTTTT. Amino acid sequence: CASSLLSTNEKLFF.

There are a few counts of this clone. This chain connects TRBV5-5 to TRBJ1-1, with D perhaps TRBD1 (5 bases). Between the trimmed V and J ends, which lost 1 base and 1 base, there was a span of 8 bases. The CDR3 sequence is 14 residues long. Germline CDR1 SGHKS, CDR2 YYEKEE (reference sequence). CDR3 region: CASSLFGGNTEAFF. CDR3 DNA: TGTGCCAGCAGCTTGTTCGGGGGGAACACTGAAGCTTTCTTT.

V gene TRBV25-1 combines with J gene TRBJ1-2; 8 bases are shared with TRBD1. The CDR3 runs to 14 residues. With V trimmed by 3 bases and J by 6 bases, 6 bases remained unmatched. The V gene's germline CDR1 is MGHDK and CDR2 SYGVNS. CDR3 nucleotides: TGTGCCAGCAGTGACCACAGGGGGATGGATGGCTACACCTTC. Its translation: CASSDHRGMDGYTF.

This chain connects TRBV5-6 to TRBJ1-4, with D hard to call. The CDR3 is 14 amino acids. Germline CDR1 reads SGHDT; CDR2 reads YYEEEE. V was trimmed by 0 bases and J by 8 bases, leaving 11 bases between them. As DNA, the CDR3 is TGTGCCAGCAGCTTGGGGCGGGAGGTGGAAAAACTGTTTTTT. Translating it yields CASSLGREVEKLFF.

The CDR3 sequence: CASSQDQGRQETQYF. In DNA, the CDR3 is TGTGCCAGCAGCCAAGACCAGGGTAGGCAAGAGACCCAGTACTTC. The genes are TRBV14 and TRBJ2-5, with a tentative D call TRBD1 (5 bases). Trimming cost V 0 bases and J 2 bases, with 10 bases left between them. This CDR3 spans 15 amino acids. Germline CDR1 reads SGHDN; CDR2 reads FVKESK.

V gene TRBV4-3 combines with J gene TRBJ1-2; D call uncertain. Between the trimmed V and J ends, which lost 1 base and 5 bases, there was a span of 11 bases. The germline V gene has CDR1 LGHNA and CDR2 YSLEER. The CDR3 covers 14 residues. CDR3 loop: CASSQVEGRYGYTF. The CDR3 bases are TGCGCCAGCAGCCAAGTCGAGGGCCGATATGGCTACACCTTC.

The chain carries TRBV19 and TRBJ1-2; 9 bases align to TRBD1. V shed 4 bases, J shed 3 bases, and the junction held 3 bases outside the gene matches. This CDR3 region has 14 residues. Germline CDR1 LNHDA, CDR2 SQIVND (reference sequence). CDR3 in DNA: TGTGCCAGTAGTAAGGACAGGGGACACTATGGCTACACCTTC. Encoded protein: CASSKDRGHYGYTF.

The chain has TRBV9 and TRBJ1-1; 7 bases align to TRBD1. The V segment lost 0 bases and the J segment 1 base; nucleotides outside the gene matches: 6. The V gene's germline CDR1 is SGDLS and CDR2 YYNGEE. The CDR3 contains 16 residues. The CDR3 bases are TGTGCCAGCAGCGTAGGGACAGGCCTCGGGAACACTGAAGCTTTCTTT. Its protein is CASSVGTGLGNTEAFF.

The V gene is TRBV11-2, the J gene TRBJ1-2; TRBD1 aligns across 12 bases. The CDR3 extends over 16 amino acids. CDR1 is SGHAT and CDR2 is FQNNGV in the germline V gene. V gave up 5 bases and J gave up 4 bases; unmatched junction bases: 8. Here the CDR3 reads CASSLGTGGYGYGYTF. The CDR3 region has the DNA TGTGCCAGCAGCCTAGGGACAGGGGGCTATGGCTATGGCTACACCTTC.

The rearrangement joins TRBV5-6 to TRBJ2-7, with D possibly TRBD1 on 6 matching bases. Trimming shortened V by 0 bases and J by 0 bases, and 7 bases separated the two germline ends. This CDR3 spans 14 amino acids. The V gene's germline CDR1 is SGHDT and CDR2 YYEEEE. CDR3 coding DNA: TGTGCCAGCAGCTTGGGGACAGCCTCCTACGAGCAGTACTTC. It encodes CASSLGTASYEQYF.